The source of this TCR beta chain is a study of CD8+ T cells in alopecia areata. Stated treatment: oral pan-JAK inhibitor, 5-10 mg twice daily. Following RNA extraction, reverse transcription yielded cDNA that acted as the sequencing template. Produced via immunoSEQ multiplex PCR; TCRdb's table is partial and in-frame only. The top ten clones hold 10% to 11% of a sample with some 170,000 clones, approximately 55% of them seen once. V trimming: 2 bases; J trimming: 4 bases; junction bases outside the gene matches: 6. Germline V CDR1 and CDR2: SGHVS, FQNEAQ. The CDR3 length is 16 residues. This receptor was identified in a human donor with alopecia areata. Sequenced material: CD8+ T cells sorted from blood, taken at week 24, from a patient treated with tofacitinib. The chain combines TRBV7-8 with TRBJ1-5, with 9 bases aligning to TRBD1. The CDR3: CASSLKGQGPNQPQHF. The CDR3 DNA reads TGTGCCAGCAGCTTAAAGGGACAGGGTCCTAATCAGCCCCAGCATTTT.